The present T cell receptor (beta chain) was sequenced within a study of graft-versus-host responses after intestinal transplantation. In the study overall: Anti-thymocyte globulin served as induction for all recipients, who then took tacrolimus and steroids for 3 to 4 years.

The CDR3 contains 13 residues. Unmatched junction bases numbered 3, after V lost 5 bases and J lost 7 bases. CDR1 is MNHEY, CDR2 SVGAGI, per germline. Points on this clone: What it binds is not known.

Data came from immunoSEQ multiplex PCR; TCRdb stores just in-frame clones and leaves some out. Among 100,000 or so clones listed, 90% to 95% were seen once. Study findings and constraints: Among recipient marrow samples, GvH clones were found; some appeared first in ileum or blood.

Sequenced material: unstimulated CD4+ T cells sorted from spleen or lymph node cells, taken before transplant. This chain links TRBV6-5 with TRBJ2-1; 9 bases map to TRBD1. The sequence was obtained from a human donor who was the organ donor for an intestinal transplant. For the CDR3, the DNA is TGTGCCAGCAGTAGACAGGGGGTAAATGAGCAGTTCTTC. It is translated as CASSRQGVNEQFF.